Shown below are 11 T cell receptor beta chains from a single sample sequenced in a study of CXCR3-negative and CXCR3-positive naive CD8 T cells. Antigens for these TCRs are unknown. Study conclusions and caveats: Relative to CXCR3-negative naive cells, CXCR3-positive naive cells had more hydrophobic TRB CDR3s.

The method, 5' RACE with UMI labels, was used to prepare the TRB cDNA libraries. No DNA is given; TCRdb re-called the 5' RACE reads and lists each CDR3 protein once. This table holds some 110,000 distinct CDR3 sequences. Sequenced: naive CXCR3+ CD8+ T cells from blood. Sample subset: CD45RO-CCR7+CD27+CD95- naive CD8+ T cells expressing CXCR3 (TNR3+). The receptors were gathered from a human donor in good health. Some clones in this sample may be carry-over from other donors' samples.

This sequence joins TRBV7-6 and TRBJ2-5. CDR3 length equals 14 residues. The germline CDR1 and CDR2 sequences are SGHVS and FNYEAQ. The CDR3 spells CASSPDSFTETQYF.

The chain uses TRBV29-1 and TRBJ2-7. The CDR3 totals 11 residues. CDR1 and CDR2 (germline): SQVTM, ANQGSEA. The CDR3 is CSAVLDYEQYF.

The V call is TRBV20-1, the J call TRBJ2-7. The V gene's germline CDR1 is DFQATT and CDR2 SNEGSKA (reference sequence). This CDR3 has 14 amino acids. The CDR3 reads CSARTVWGSYEQYF.

The chain has TRBV19 and TRBJ2-5; TCRdb returns TRBD1, unconfirmable since there is no DNA. CDR1 and CDR2 from the germline V gene are LNHDA and SQIVND (reference sequence). This CDR3 spans 15 amino acids. CDR3 sequence: CASSRPPVPQETQYF.

The chain is built from TRBV5-1 and TRBJ2-3; the TCRdb D gene call, TRBD2, has no DNA to confirm it. This CDR3 has 16 amino acids. Germline V gene lookup returns CDR1 SGHRS and CDR2 YFSETQ. The CDR3: CASSFDSGGTTDTQYF.

The V gene is TRBV27, the J gene TRBJ2-5; lacking DNA, the TRBD1 call made by TCRdb goes unchecked. The CDR3 contains 15 residues. Germline values: CDR1 MNHEY, CDR2 SMNVEV (reference sequence). The CDR3 sequence is CASSPIGQYQETQYF.

The chain uses TRBV7-2 and TRBJ2-5; without DNA, the TCRdb call of TRBD2 cannot be checked. This CDR3 comprises 15 residues. Germline CDR1 and CDR2: SGHTA and FQGNSA. The CDR3 reads CASSEPTSGEETQYF.

The V gene is TRBV29-1, the J gene TRBJ2-3; TCRdb indicates TRBD1, and absent DNA this call remains unverified. The CDR3 totals 13 residues. Germline loops: CDR1 SQVTM, CDR2 ANQGSEA. The CDR3 here is CSVAAGGTDTQYF.

The chain has TRBV7-9 and TRBJ1-4. CDR3 length equals 16 residues. CDR1 SEHNR and CDR2 FQNEAQ come from the germline V gene (reference sequence). CDR3 loop: CASSDPPGGSGEKLFF.

The V call is TRBV7-9, the J call TRBJ2-3; TCRdb lists TRBD2, though no DNA is available to test this call. The CDR3 totals 18 residues. Germline loops: CDR1 SEHNR, CDR2 FQNEAQ (reference sequence). CDR3 sequence reads: CASSLPTGLAIATDTQYF.

The chain links TRBV2 to TRBJ2-2; with no DNA, the TCRdb D assignment of TRBD1 cannot be verified. This CDR3 comprises 15 residues. Looked up from germline, CDR1 is SNHLY and CDR2 is FYNNEI. This chain's CDR3 is CASRDRAGGAGELFF.